Presented here are 8 T cell receptor beta chains from one specimen sequenced in a study of T cells in tuberculosis. Time point of the sample: new active TB diagnosis, blood taken before or within 7 days of starting treatment. Using immunoSEQ multiplex PCR, the repertoire was profiled, and TCRdb retains in-frame clones only, with some absent. The profile covers about 49,000 clones, with roughly 96% appearing a single time and around 1.4% taken by the ten largest. The sample consisted of PBMCs, taken at tuberculosis diagnosis. The source is an adult with tuberculosis.

This chain uses TRBV19 with TRBJ1-1; no definite D call. V was clipped by 5 bases and J by 1 base, with 8 bases between them. The CDR3 has 13 residues. Germline V gene lookup returns CDR1 LNHDA and CDR2 SQIVND (reference sequence). This CDR3 reads CASSVTRNTEAFF. Written as DNA, the CDR3 is TGTGCCAGTAGTGTCACAAGGAACACTGAAGCTTTCTTT.

The chain recombines TRBV5-4 with TRBJ2-7, with 8 bases that match TRBD1. Losses at the gene ends were 4 bases for V and 5 bases for J; bases not matched to a gene: 8. Looked up from germline, CDR1 is SGHNT and CDR2 is YYREEE (reference sequence). The CDR3 is 14 amino acids. This CDR3 reads CASSPSGGRNEQYF. The DNA of the CDR3 is TGTGCCAGCAGCCCTTCAGGGGGCCGGAACGAGCAGTACTTC.

The chain employs TRBV5-6 and TRBJ1-2, with 7 bases identical to TRBD1. Looked up from germline, CDR1 is SGHDT and CDR2 is YYEEEE. The CDR3 loop spans 15 amino acids. With 0 bases clipped from V and 2 bases from J, the junction kept 4 bases outside the gene matches. The CDR3 DNA follows: TGTGCCAGCAGCTTGGGGAGGGGGCGCAACTATGGCTACACCTTC. This encodes CASSLGRGRNYGYTF.

This sequence joins TRBV5-1 and TRBJ2-2, with D possibly matching TRBD1 (6 bases). This CDR3 contains 18 residues. V lost 1 base to trimming and J lost 5 bases, with 21 bases between them. From germline, CDR1 is SGHRS and CDR2 YFSETQ. This CDR3 is CASSLSGTIGAGTGELFF. Here the CDR3 DNA reads TGCGCCAGCAGCTTGTCAGGGACAATCGGGGCCGGGACCGGGGAGCTGTTTTTT.

V and J are TRBV30 and TRBJ1-2, with D uncertain. The CDR3 runs to 13 residues. Germline assignment: CDR1 GTSNPN and CDR2 SVGIG (reference sequence). Trimming pared 6 bases from V and 8 bases from J, leaving 19 bases between. The chain's CDR3 is CACKLPGIRGYTF. CDR3 in DNA: TGTGCCTGCAAACTCCCGGGGATAAGGGGCTACACCTTC.

The chain joins TRBV7-2 to TRBJ2-1, with 8 positions matching TRBD1. CDR3 length equals 15 residues. V shed 1 base and J 4 bases; nucleotides not matched to a gene: 3. Germline V gives CDR1 SGHTA, CDR2 FQGNSA. CDR3: CASSLVTGDYNEQFF. In DNA, the CDR3 is TGTGCCAGCAGCTTAGTGACAGGGGATTACAATGAGCAGTTCTTC.

V gene TRBV4-1 combines with J gene TRBJ2-5, with a possible D match to TRBD1 (7 bases). The CDR3 is 14 residues long. The ends were cut back, 7 bases at V and 5 bases at J, with 17 bases in the middle. Germline CDR1 and CDR2: MGHRA and YSYEKL. The CDR3 is CASTRKEGAETQYF. The CDR3 DNA reads as TGCGCCAGCACACGTAAGGAGGGGGCGGAGACCCAGTACTTC.

This clone was seen only once. The V call is TRBV5-1, the J call TRBJ1-2; D gene uncertain. The CDR3 length is 17 residues. The V gene's germline CDR1 is SGHRS and CDR2 YFSETQ. The germline V and J ends were trimmed by 2 bases and 1 base, with 18 bases remaining between them. This CDR3 reads CASSLRSIQEFNYGYTF. The DNA for the CDR3 is TGCGCCAGCAGCTTACGAAGTATTCAGGAATTTAACTATGGCTACACCTTC.